This T cell receptor beta chain was observed in a study of blood T cells in healthy people across ages. Study-level points and caveats: Any changes in expanded clonotypes were possibly confounded, as donor CMV status remained unknown.

On this clonotype itself: The target antigen is unknown.

The authors ran a second PCR of about 6 to 11 cycles using a sample-barcoded 5' primer and a J-beta primer mix. TCRdb passed the 5' RACE reads through MiXCR, listing each CDR3 protein once. Among approximately 730,000 distinct CDR3 sequences listed, 40% to 45% were seen once. This receptor was identified in a woman aged 55-69 years in good health. The sample was blood.

The CDR3 bases are TGCGCCAGCAGCCAGGAGGGACGGCAACCTTGGAATTACGAGCAGTACTTC. It encodes CASSQEGRQPWNYEQYF. The rearrangement joins TRBV4-1 to TRBJ2-7; tentative D call: TRBD2 (6 bases). The germline CDR1 and CDR2 sequences are MGHRA and YSYEKL. The CDR3 is 17 residues long. V gave up 3 bases and J gave up 4 bases, with 22 bases separating them.